A selection of T cell receptor beta chains follows, all from one sample in a study of T cell responses to AZD1222 COVID-19 vaccine. The method was immunoSEQ multiplex PCR; TCRdb's version includes in-frame clones alone and lacks a portion of them. The table has 140,000 to 150,000 clones, around 89% seen once; the top ten hold around 1.5%. The specimen was peripheral blood, collected on day 0 of AZD1222 vaccination. Receptors were obtained from an adult in good health. Both conserved end residues are part of each CDR3. Fields, in order: CDR3 protein, CDR3 DNA, J gene, V gene, D gene, CDR3 length, clone size. D genes are given only for firm matches. A clone size is listed for some rows: how often the clone was seen (once, few, many), or a class if it is expanded.

cdr3_aa: CASSITVSENTIYF; cdr3_nt: TGTGCCAGTAGTATAACTGTGTCGGAAAACACCATATATTTT; j_call: TRBJ1-3; v_call: TRBV19; d_call: .; cdr3_length: 14; clone_size: once
cdr3_aa: CASSPPNEPYGYTF; cdr3_nt: TGTGCCAGCTCACCACCAAACGAGCCCTATGGCTACACCTTC; j_call: TRBJ1-2; v_call: TRBV18; d_call: .; cdr3_length: 14; clone_size: .
cdr3_aa: CASSLGGSRYEQYF; cdr3_nt: TGTGCCAGCAGTTTAGGGGGGAGTCGTTACGAGCAGTACTTC; j_call: TRBJ2-7; v_call: TRBV28; d_call: .; cdr3_length: 14; clone_size: .
cdr3_aa: CASSPLATDTQYF; cdr3_nt: TGTGCCAGCTCACCGTTAGCCACAGATACGCAGTATTTT; j_call: TRBJ2-3; v_call: TRBV18; d_call: .; cdr3_length: 13; clone_size: .
cdr3_aa: CASSGTYSNQPQHF; cdr3_nt: TGTGCCAGTAGCGGGACTTATAGCAATCAGCCCCAGCATTTT; j_call: TRBJ1-5; v_call: TRBV19; d_call: .; cdr3_length: 14; clone_size: .
cdr3_aa: CASSSWGRGLGYEQYF; cdr3_nt: TGTGCCAGCAGCTCTTGGGGTCGGGGTTTAGGGTACGAGCAGTACTTC; j_call: TRBJ2-7; v_call: TRBV5-6; d_call: .; cdr3_length: 16; clone_size: .
cdr3_aa: CASSSVQGYNQPQHF; cdr3_nt: TGTGCCAGCAGTTCGGTACAGGGGTACAATCAGCCCCAGCATTTT; j_call: TRBJ1-5; v_call: TRBV6-5; d_call: TRBD1; cdr3_length: 15; clone_size: .
cdr3_aa: CASSLTGAQNTGELFF; cdr3_nt: TGTGCCAGTAGCTTAACAGGGGCGCAGAACACCGGGGAGCTGTTTTTT; j_call: TRBJ2-2; v_call: TRBV19; d_call: TRBD1; cdr3_length: 16; clone_size: once
cdr3_aa: CASSLGSTTEAFF; cdr3_nt: TGTGCCAGCAGCTTAGGGTCAACCACTGAAGCTTTCTTT; j_call: TRBJ1-1; v_call: TRBV7-3; d_call: .; cdr3_length: 13; clone_size: .
cdr3_aa: CASNDRFADEQYF; cdr3_nt: TGTGCCAGTAACGACAGGTTTGCGGACGAGCAGTACTTC; j_call: TRBJ2-7; v_call: TRBV19; d_call: .; cdr3_length: 13; clone_size: .
cdr3_aa: CASSLAAGNTIYF; cdr3_nt: TGTGCCAGCAGCTTGGCGGCAGGAAACACCATATATTTT; j_call: TRBJ1-3; v_call: TRBV5-6; d_call: .; cdr3_length: 13; clone_size: few
cdr3_aa: CTLQDRDRESAFF; cdr3_nt: TGTACTCTTCAGGACCGGGACAGGGAGTCCGCTTTCTTT; j_call: TRBJ1-1; v_call: TRBV6-5; d_call: TRBD1; cdr3_length: 13; clone_size: .
cdr3_aa: CATSNGGANYNEQFF; cdr3_nt: TGTGCCACCAGCAATGGGGGGGCCAACTACAATGAGCAGTTCTTC; j_call: TRBJ2-1; v_call: TRBV24-1; d_call: .; cdr3_length: 15; clone_size: .
cdr3_aa: CASSDKTGTGNEQFF; cdr3_nt: TGCGCCAGCAGTGATAAGACAGGTACAGGCAATGAGCAGTTCTTC; j_call: TRBJ2-1; v_call: TRBV10-1; d_call: .; cdr3_length: 15; clone_size: .
cdr3_aa: CASSLETGGRGKLFF; cdr3_nt: TGCGCCAGCAGCTTGGAAACAGGGGGCCGGGGAAAACTGTTTTTT; j_call: TRBJ1-4; v_call: TRBV5-1; d_call: TRBD1; cdr3_length: 15; clone_size: .
cdr3_aa: CASRTSGSPHNEQFF; cdr3_nt: TGTGCCAGCAGGACTAGCGGGTCTCCACACAATGAGCAGTTCTTC; j_call: TRBJ2-1; v_call: TRBV2; d_call: TRBD2; cdr3_length: 15; clone_size: .
cdr3_aa: CASSRTYANYGYTF; cdr3_nt: TGTGCCAGCAGCCGGACATATGCTAACTATGGCTACACCTTC; j_call: TRBJ1-2; v_call: TRBV3-1/TRBV3-2; d_call: .; cdr3_length: 14; clone_size: .
cdr3_aa: CASSVGTQEGEGYTF; cdr3_nt: TGTGCCAGCAGCGTGGGGACCCAGGAGGGCGAAGGCTACACCTTC; j_call: TRBJ1-2; v_call: TRBV9; d_call: .; cdr3_length: 15; clone_size: once
cdr3_aa: CASSGGQGPWDEQYF; cdr3_nt: TGTGCCAGCAGCGGGGGACAGGGACCGTGGGACGAGCAGTACTTC; j_call: TRBJ2-7; v_call: TRBV9; d_call: TRBD1; cdr3_length: 15; clone_size: .
cdr3_aa: CASFSSARGKPDEAFF; cdr3_nt: TGCGCCAGCTTTTCCTCGGCCAGGGGAAAGCCGGATGAAGCTTTCTTT; j_call: TRBJ1-1; v_call: TRBV4-1; d_call: .; cdr3_length: 16; clone_size: .
cdr3_aa: CAWTKNGRRETQYF; cdr3_nt: TGTGCCTGGACAAAGAACGGCAGGAGGGAGACCCAGTACTTC; j_call: TRBJ2-5; v_call: TRBV30; d_call: .; cdr3_length: 14; clone_size: .
cdr3_aa: CASRDEGYEQYF; cdr3_nt: TGTGCCAGCAGGGACGAGGGGTACGAGCAGTACTTC; j_call: TRBJ2-7; v_call: TRBV12-3/TRBV12-4; d_call: .; cdr3_length: 12; clone_size: .
cdr3_aa: CASTGDWGSTEAFF; cdr3_nt: TGTGCCAGCACGGGGGATTGGGGGTCTACTGAAGCTTTCTTT; j_call: TRBJ1-1; v_call: TRBV6-5; d_call: .; cdr3_length: 14; clone_size: once
cdr3_aa: CASSQDRVPGELFF; cdr3_nt: TGCGCCAGCAGCCAGGACAGGGTGCCCGGGGAGCTGTTTTTT; j_call: TRBJ2-2; v_call: TRBV4-1; d_call: TRBD1; cdr3_length: 14; clone_size: .
cdr3_aa: CASSQGDRGKHGYTF; cdr3_nt: TGTGCCAGCAGCCAAGGGGACAGGGGAAAGCATGGCTACACCTTC; j_call: TRBJ1-2; v_call: TRBV3-1/TRBV3-2; d_call: TRBD1; cdr3_length: 15; clone_size: .
cdr3_aa: CASSQPGTGVSGYTF; cdr3_nt: TGTGCCAGCAGTCAACCCGGGACAGGGGTTAGTGGCTACACCTTC; j_call: TRBJ1-2; v_call: TRBV27; d_call: TRBD1; cdr3_length: 15; clone_size: few
cdr3_aa: CASRPGQGQSSGNTIYF; cdr3_nt: TGTGCCAGCAGGCCTGGACAGGGGCAGAGCTCTGGAAACACCATATATTTT; j_call: TRBJ1-3; v_call: TRBV28; d_call: TRBD1; cdr3_length: 17; clone_size: .
cdr3_aa: CASSVGSNQPQHF; cdr3_nt: TGTGCCAGCAGCGTAGGCTCCAATCAGCCCCAGCATTTT; j_call: TRBJ1-5; v_call: TRBV9; d_call: .; cdr3_length: 13; clone_size: .
cdr3_aa: CASSLVGRSGDIQYF; cdr3_nt: TGTGCCAGCAGCTTAGTCGGTAGGAGTGGGGACATTCAGTACTTC; j_call: TRBJ2-4; v_call: TRBV7-9; d_call: .; cdr3_length: 15; clone_size: .
cdr3_aa: CASSQTNSPLHF; cdr3_nt: TGCGCCAGCAGCCAAACGAATTCACCCCTCCACTTT; j_call: TRBJ1-6; v_call: TRBV5-1; d_call: .; cdr3_length: 12; clone_size: .
cdr3_aa: CASSPRRERDTYEQYF; cdr3_nt: TGCGCCAGCAGTCCGCGGAGGGAGCGGGATACCTACGAGCAGTACTTC; j_call: TRBJ2-7; v_call: TRBV10-2; d_call: TRBD2; cdr3_length: 16; clone_size: .
cdr3_aa: CAWSRPRGALSTDTQYF; cdr3_nt: TGTGCCTGGAGTCGCCCTCGGGGGGCTCTCAGCACAGATACGCAGTATTTT; j_call: TRBJ2-3; v_call: TRBV30; d_call: .; cdr3_length: 17; clone_size: .
cdr3_aa: CASEGVRSGGRGEQFF; cdr3_nt: TGTGCCAGCGAGGGAGTCCGGAGCGGGGGTCGAGGTGAGCAGTTCTTC; j_call: TRBJ2-1; v_call: TRBV6-6; d_call: TRBD2; cdr3_length: 16; clone_size: once
cdr3_aa: CASRRQGSPLHF; cdr3_nt: TGTGCCAGCAGGAGGCAGGGTTCACCCCTCCACTTT; j_call: TRBJ1-6; v_call: TRBV5-8; d_call: .; cdr3_length: 12; clone_size: once
cdr3_aa: CASSPGQGYNQPQHF; cdr3_nt: TGCGCCAGCAGCCCGGGACAGGGGTACAATCAGCCCCAGCATTTT; j_call: TRBJ1-5; v_call: TRBV5-1; d_call: TRBD1; cdr3_length: 15; clone_size: .
cdr3_aa: CASSLWMGQGQETQYF; cdr3_nt: TGTGCCAGCAGCTTATGGATGGGACAGGGTCAAGAGACCCAGTACTTC; j_call: TRBJ2-5; v_call: TRBV7-9; d_call: TRBD1; cdr3_length: 16; clone_size: many
cdr3_aa: CASSLGPNTGELFF; cdr3_nt: TGTGCCAGCAGCTTGGGCCCGAACACCGGGGAGCTGTTTTTT; j_call: TRBJ2-2; v_call: TRBV5-6; d_call: .; cdr3_length: 14; clone_size: .
cdr3_aa: CATSPGQGLETQYF; cdr3_nt: TGTGCCACCAGTCCGGGACAGGGACTAGAGACCCAGTACTTC; j_call: TRBJ2-5; v_call: TRBV24-1; d_call: TRBD1; cdr3_length: 14; clone_size: .